A single sample is the source of the 17 T cell receptor beta chains below, sequenced in a study of OX40 agonist ivuxolimab in advanced cancers. Measured with immunoSEQ multiplex PCR; TCRdb has only the in-frame clones, and not every one. The repertoire holds roughly 49,000 clones, with 85% to 90% as singletons. The sequencing used CD4+ or CD8+ T cells sorted from blood, collected in a trial of the OX40 agonist ivuxolimab. The receptors derive from an adult with an advanced solid tumor such as melanoma, head and neck, liver or kidney cancer.

The chain is built from TRBV29-1 and TRBJ1-5, with D hard to call. The V end lost 4 bases, the J end lost 9 bases, and 16 bases lay between the germline ends. This CDR3 spans 13 amino acids. Germline V gene lookup returns CDR1 SQVTM and CDR2 ANQGSEA. CDR3 sequence (DNA): TGCAGCGTTGTAGACCTTCCCGGTGGGCCCCAGCATTTT. Amino acid sequence: CSVVDLPGGPQHF.

The chain couples TRBV7-2 to TRBJ2-7; the D gene could be TRBD1 or TRBD2 (7 bases each). The germline CDR1 and CDR2 sequences are SGHTA and FQGNSA. The CDR3 runs to 16 residues. V was pared by 5 bases and J by 2 bases, with 19 bases between. CDR3 protein: CASSPGGGLGTYEQYF. CDR3 in DNA: TGTGCCAGCAGCCCAGGGGGGGGCCTCGGGACCTACGAGCAGTACTTC. The complete variable domain, with remaining parts taken from reference TRBV7-2 and TRBJ2-7, reads GAGVSQSPSNKVTEKGKDVELRCDPISGHTALYWYRQSLGQGLEFLIYFQGNSAPDKSGLPSDRFSAERTGGSVSTLTIQRTQQEDSAVYLCASSPGGGLGTYEQYFGPGTRLTVT.

CDR3 loop: CASSNGDRERAGYTF. CDR3 bases: TGTGCCAGCAGCAATGGGGACAGGGAGAGGGCTGGCTACACCTTC. V is TRBV21-1 and J is TRBJ1-2; the listed D gene, TRBD1, was not tested against the DNA. TRBV21-1 is recorded as a pseudogene. The CDR3 totals 15 residues.

This chain links TRBV2 with TRBJ2-2; D is uncertain. Trimming took off 6 bases at V and 1 base at J, with 9 bases between the two ends. This CDR3 spans 14 amino acids. The germline CDR1 and CDR2 sequences are SNHLY and FYNNEI. The CDR3 coding sequence is TGTGCCAGCAGCTCGTGGGGGAACACCGGGGAGCTGTTTTTT. Residues: CASSSWGNTGELFF.

V is TRBV5-4 and J is TRBJ2-5, with a weak D call TRBD2 (5 bases). This CDR3 comprises 14 residues. V lost 4 bases and J 1 base, leaving 11 bases between the germline ends. Germline V gives CDR1 SGHNT, CDR2 YYREEE (reference sequence). This CDR3 reads CASSPGITQETQYF. CDR3 in DNA: TGTGCCAGCAGCCCCGGGATCACCCAAGAGACCCAGTACTTC.

The V call is TRBV14, the J call TRBJ2-2; the D is unclear. The CDR3 runs 15 residues. The germline V and J ends were trimmed by 0 bases and 2 bases, with 7 bases remaining between them. CDR1 is SGHDN and CDR2 is FVKESK in the germline V gene. The CDR3 bases are TGTGCCAGCAGCCAAGAAATGGGTAACACCGGGGAGCTGTTTTTT. Translation: CASSQEMGNTGELFF. The full variable domain, with the rest looked up from reference TRBV14 and TRBJ2-2, is EAGVTQFPSHSVIEKGQTVTLRCDPISGHDNLYWYRRVMGKEIKFLLHFVKESKQDESGMPNNRFLAERTGGTYSTLKVQPAELEDSGVYFCASSQEMGNTGELFFGEGSRLTVL.

The V call is TRBV9, the J call TRBJ2-3, with a possible D match to TRBD2 (6 bases). V was shortened by 0 bases and J by 4 bases, with 12 bases between the two germline ends. This CDR3 spans 15 amino acids. The V gene's germline CDR1 is SGDLS and CDR2 YYNGEE. The chain's CDR3 is CASSVGTSLADTQYF. CDR3 nucleotide sequence: TGTGCCAGCAGCGTAGGTACTAGCCTGGCAGATACGCAGTATTTT.

This clone has only a few counts. J is TRBJ1-6 and V is TRBV7-9, with no clear D. Trimming left V 0 bases short and J 8 bases short, with 2 bases between. Germline V gene data show CDR1 as SEHNR and CDR2 as FQNEAQ (reference sequence). There are 12 residues in the CDR3. The CDR3 DNA is TGTGCCAGCAGCTTAGCGGATTCACCCCTCCACTTT. Its protein product is CASSLADSPLHF.

This chain connects TRBV14 to TRBJ1-6; unclear D gene. Trimming removed 4 bases at V and 7 bases at J, with 14 bases between. The CDR3 has 15 amino acids. Germline CDR1 SGHDN, CDR2 FVKESK. The DNA of the CDR3 is TGTGCCAGCAGCCCCAGAGGAGACCCCAATTCACCCCTCCACTTT. Encoded protein: CASSPRGDPNSPLHF.

The genes are TRBV9 and TRBJ1-3; 9 nucleotides match TRBD1. In germline, CDR1 is SGDLS, CDR2 YYNGEE. The CDR3 sequence is 14 residues long. The junction had 3 bases not matched to a gene; V was cut back by 0 bases and J by 8 bases. This CDR3 is CASSVGTGVDTIYF. DNA for the CDR3: TGTGCCAGCAGCGTAGGGACAGGGGTAGACACCATATATTTT.

The rearrangement links TRBV6-6 to TRBJ2-1, with D hard to call. V lost 6 bases to trimming and J lost 0 bases, with 12 bases between them. The CDR3 runs 15 residues. Germline V gene lookup returns CDR1 MNHNY and CDR2 SVGAGI (reference sequence). Written as DNA, the CDR3 is TGTGCCAGCAGGACCGCACCGAGCTCCTACAATGAGCAGTTCTTC. This gives the protein CASRTAPSSYNEQFF.

This chain links TRBV21-1 with TRBJ2-5. TRBV21-1 is deemed a pseudogene. This CDR3 contains 16 residues. The CDR3 protein is CASSTQGGGGLETQYF. CDR3 coding DNA: TGTGCCAGCAGCACCCAGGGAGGGGGCGGTTTAGAGACCCAGTACTTC.

The chain employs TRBV9 and TRBJ2-5; TRBD1 agrees at 8 bases. V lost 0 bases to trimming and J lost 7 bases; unmatched junction nucleotides: 11. Germline V gives CDR1 SGDLS, CDR2 YYNGEE. The CDR3 is made up of 16 amino acids. DNA of the CDR3: TGTGCCAGCAGCGTAGGACAGGGGAGACAAGTGGGGACCCAGTACTTC. Translating it yields CASSVGQGRQVGTQYF.

The CDR3 region has the DNA TGTGCCAGCAGCTTAGTAGCGGGGGGGTCCTACGAGCAGTACTTC. Protein: CASSLVAGGSYEQYF. This chain connects TRBV7-9 to TRBJ2-5; 11 bases align to TRBD2. TRBJ2-7 matches the DNA end more closely, so the J call is doubtful. Per germline, CDR1 SEHNR and CDR2 FQNEAQ (reference sequence). This CDR3 comprises 15 residues.

The chain combines TRBV6-5 with TRBJ2-2, with 8 nucleotides matching TRBD2. The junction had 3 bases not matched to a gene; V was cut back by 0 bases and J by 3 bases. Germline lookup yields CDR1 MNHEY and CDR2 SVGAGI. There are 16 residues in the CDR3. CDR3 amino acids: CASSYSAGAYTGELFF. CDR3 DNA sequence: TGTGCCAGCAGTTACTCAGCGGGGGCGTACACCGGGGAGCTGTTTTTT.

V usage is TRBV9 and J usage is TRBJ2-1, with TRBD2 matching over 11 bases. V was pared by 0 bases and J by 1 base, with 9 bases of the junction left unmatched. The CDR3 contains 19 residues. Germline assignment: CDR1 SGDLS and CDR2 YYNGEE. CDR3 nucleotide sequence: TGTGCCAGCAGCGTAGTGGGTAGCGGGGGGGCCGGGTCCTACAATGAGCAGTTCTTC. It specifies CASSVVGSGGAGSYNEQFF.

The CDR3 DNA reads as TGCACCAGCAGCCACCCCTACCGTAGACCCAACTTAAGCCGTTGGACTGAAGCTTTCTTT. It is translated as CTSSHPYRRPNLSRWTEAFF. The gene calls are TRBV1 and TRBJ1-1. TRBV1 is a listed pseudogene. This CDR3 region has 20 residues.